This TCR beta chain derives from a study of cytomegalovirus exposure and HLA in healthy donors. The count of this clone is one. Its antigen is not identified. Study-wide points: Specific recognition of CMV antigens was confirmed in vitro for a few chains (all CMV-associated). For cytomegalovirus status, the classifier reportedly gave diagnoses with high specificity and sensitivity.

Sequencing was performed with immunoSEQ multiplex PCR; in TCRdb, only in-frame clones are kept and a portion is missing. The repertoire has about 130,000 clones, almost 90% of them found once; the top ten carry approximately 1.5%. The V gene lost 6 bases and the J gene lost 6 bases, with 14 bases spanning the gap. CDR1 and CDR2 (germline): SEHNR, FQNEAQ (reference sequence). CDR3 length: 13 residues. This TCR was sampled from a man aged 25 to 45 in good health and CMV-seronegative. The chain recombines TRBV7-9 with TRBJ1-1; D call uncertain. The sequenced sample was PBMCs. CDR3 residues: CASRSRGGAEAFF. The CDR3 DNA sequence: TGTGCCAGCAGGTCCCGGGGTGGCGCTGAAGCTTTCTTT. Full variable domain (missing parts from reference TRBV7-9 and TRBJ1-1): DTGVSQNPRHKITKRGQNVTFRCDPISEHNRLYWYRQTLGQGPEFLTYFQNEAQLEKSRLLSDRFSAERPKGSFSTLEIQRTEQGDSAMYLCASRSRGGAEAFFGQGTRLTVV.